One and the same sample provided the 4 T cell receptor beta chains below, sequenced in a study of T-cell reconstitution after alpha-beta-depleted transplantation in children. Unique molecular identifiers were incorporated into the prepared TCRbeta library. MiXCR, applied by TCRdb to the PCR reads, yields one record per CDR3 protein. The sample lists 500,000 or so distinct CDR3 sequences; less than 35% were seen once. Sequencing used PBMCs from the stem cell graft donor, obtained from the stem cell graft. The receptors shown here come from a human donor who donated a stem cell graft to a child with aplastic anemia.

The rearrangement joins TRBV6-1 to TRBJ2-7; D possibly uses TRBD1 or TRBD2 (5 bases each). The CDR3 loop spans 15 amino acids. The ends were cut back, 6 bases at V and 2 bases at J, with 17 bases in the middle. CDR1 and CDR2 from the germline V gene are MNHNS and SASEGT. CDR3 DNA sequence: TGTGCCAGCAGCACCGGGACCGGATTTACCTACGAGCAGTACGTC. It translates to CASSTGTGFTYEQYV.

The V call is TRBV18, the J call TRBJ1-5; TRBD1 agrees at 7 bases. V lost 3 bases, J lost 6 bases, and 5 bases stayed unmatched. This CDR3 comprises 14 residues. Germline CDR1 KGHSH, CDR2 LQKENI. For the CDR3, the DNA is TGTGCCAGCTCACCTTCGGACAGGCGTCAGCCCCAGCATTTT. It codes for CASSPSDRRQPQHF.

This clonotype turned up a few times. V usage is TRBV29-1 and J usage is TRBJ2-7; perhaps TRBD2 as D (6 bases). Per germline, CDR1 SQVTM and CDR2 ANQGSEA. The CDR3 spans 11 residues. Trimming removed 7 bases from V and 0 bases from J, with 7 bases in between. The CDR3 DNA is TGCAGCGCCGGGAGCTCCTACGAGCAGTACTTC. As protein: CSAGSSYEQYF.

The chain has TRBV6-1 and TRBJ2-1, with unresolved D. The V gene's germline CDR1 is MNHNS and CDR2 SASEGT. With 7 bases removed from V and 9 bases from J, the gap between germline ends came to 28 bases. The CDR3 extends over 17 amino acids. CDR3 coding DNA: TGTGCCAGCACCCTTAACCCAACAGCCCCTACGTCCGGTGAGCAGTTCTTC. This sequence encodes CASTLNPTAPTSGEQFF.